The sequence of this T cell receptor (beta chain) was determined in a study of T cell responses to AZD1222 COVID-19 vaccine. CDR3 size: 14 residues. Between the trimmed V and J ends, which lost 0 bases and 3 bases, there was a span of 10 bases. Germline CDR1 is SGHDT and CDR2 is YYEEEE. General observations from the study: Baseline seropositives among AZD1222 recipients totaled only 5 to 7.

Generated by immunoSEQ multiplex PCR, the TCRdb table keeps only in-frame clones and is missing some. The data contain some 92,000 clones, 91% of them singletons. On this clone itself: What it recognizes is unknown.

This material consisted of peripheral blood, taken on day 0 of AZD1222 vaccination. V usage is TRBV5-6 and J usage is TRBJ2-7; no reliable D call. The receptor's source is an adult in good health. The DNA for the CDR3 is TGTGCCAGCAGCTTGGGGCTGAAGGGCTACGAGCAGTACTTC. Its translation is CASSLGLKGYEQYF.